These T cell receptor beta chains were read from a single sample in a study of molecular identifiers for immune sequencing clone quantification. TCRdb recomputed calls from the PCR reads with MiXCR, one row per CDR3 protein. This sample yields 100,000 or so distinct CDR3 sequences, of which around 33% are seen a single time; around 4% belongs to the top ten. The sample comprised naive CD8+ T cells from blood, with Jurkat cell RNA spiked in. The source of these receptors is a human donor in good health. Some libraries in this study had Jurkat cell RNA spiked in. Each CDR3 is given with its conserved first and last residue. The D gene is left open where the match is weak. A row's size may be missing; if present it is once, few, many or a size class.

DNA | CDR3 | J | D | V | size
TGCGCCAGCAGCTTCGTTAGCGGGAGGAGTACGCAGTATTTT | CASSFVSGRSTQYF | TRBJ2-3 | TRBD2 | TRBV5-1 | NA
TGTGCCAGCAGCTCCCGACCGGACAATGAGCAGTTCTTC | CASSSRPDNEQFF | TRBJ2-1 | NA | TRBV7-8 | NA
TGTGCCAGCAGTGAACACCCCTGGGGGAATAATTCACCCCTCCACTTT | CASSEHPWGNNSPLHF | TRBJ1-6 | NA | TRBV6-1 | NA
TGTGCCAGCGAGGTGAGCGGGAGCTCCTACGAGCAGTACTTC | CASEVSGSSYEQYF | TRBJ2-7 | TRBD2 | TRBV6-2/TRBV6-3 | few
TGTGCCAGCAGCTTACCCCCGTGGGAGCAGTACTTC | CASSLPPWEQYF | TRBJ2-7 | NA | TRBV7-6 | NA
TGTGCCAGCAGCTTGGGGGTGGCCCATGGCTACACCTTC | CASSLGVAHGYTF | TRBJ1-2 | NA | TRBV5-6 | few
TGTGCCAGTACCCCCCGGCGGGGCAGGGGGCTCATCATCTTTCAGCCCCAGCATTTT | CASTPRRGRGLIIFQPQHF | TRBJ1-5 | TRBD1 | TRBV19 | NA
TGCAGCGCCGAACCAGAGACCGGGGAGCTGTTTTTT | CSAEPETGELFF | TRBJ2-2 | NA | TRBV29-1 | many
TGTGCCAGCAGACCGAACAGGGGGCTGGCGTATGGCTACACCTTC | CASRPNRGLAYGYTF | TRBJ1-2 | TRBD1 | TRBV28 | NA
TGTGCCAGCCGAGGACAGGGGGCTACCTATTCCACGGAACCCTACGAGCAGTACTTC | CASRGQGATYSTEPYEQYF | TRBJ2-7 | TRBD1 | TRBV2 | many
TGTGCCAGCAGTGCTGCCCCATCCGTGCTTGGCAATGAGCAGTTCTTC | CASSAAPSVLGNEQFF | TRBJ2-1 | NA | TRBV12-3/TRBV12-4 | once
TGTGCCAGCAGATCTATGGATACGCAGTATTTT | CASRSMDTQYF | TRBJ2-3 | NA | TRBV12-3/TRBV12-4 | few
TGTGCCAGCAGTTTAAGCCACATCATCCGGGACAGAGGCAATCAGCCCCAGCATTTT | CASSLSHIIRDRGNQPQHF | TRBJ1-5 | TRBD1 | TRBV28 | many
TGTGCCAGCAGCGATATCGGTGCGGCCGGGGAGCTGTTTTTT | CASSDIGAAGELFF | TRBJ2-2 | NA | TRBV28 | many
TGTGCCAGCAGCTCCCGGTGGGAGGCTGAAGCTTTCTTT | CASSSRWEAEAFF | TRBJ1-1 | NA | TRBV6-2/TRBV6-3 | NA
TGTGCCAGCAGCGTTCCTACGGCAAGCACAGATACGCAGTATTTT | CASSVPTASTDTQYF | TRBJ2-3 | NA | TRBV5-4 | many
TGTGCCATCACCCCAGGGCCCAGCGAGGGGCATTACTTC | CAITPGPSEGHYF | TRBJ2-7 | NA | TRBV10-3 | NA
TGTGCCAGCGGCAGGACTAGCGGGATCGCAGATACGCAGTATTTT | CASGRTSGIADTQYF | TRBJ2-3 | TRBD2 | TRBV27 | many
TGTGCCAGCAGCTTGTCGACTAGCGGGAGGCATGAGCAGTTCTTC | CASSLSTSGRHEQFF | TRBJ2-1 | TRBD2 | TRBV7-9 | once
TGTGCCAGCAGTTACGGCTCCGGGGTGGAGCAGTACTTC | CASSYGSGVEQYF | TRBJ2-7 | NA | TRBV6-2/TRBV6-3 | NA
TGTGCCAGCAGCCAAGATTTAGCGGACTACGAGCAGTACTTC | CASSQDLADYEQYF | TRBJ2-7 | NA | TRBV3-1 | few
TGTGCCAGCAGCAGGGGGGGAACCACCTCCTACGAGCAGTACTTC | CASSRGGTTSYEQYF | TRBJ2-7 | NA | TRBV5-3 | NA
TGTGCCAGCAGTTCCTACAGGGACGAGCAGTACTTC | CASSSYRDEQYF | TRBJ2-7 | NA | TRBV12-3/TRBV12-4 | many
TGTGCCAGCAGGACTATCGACAGGGTGGACACCGGGGAGCAGTTTTTT | CASRTIDRVDTGEQFF | TRBJ2-2 | TRBD1 | TRBV6-2/TRBV6-3 | NA
TGCGCCAGCAGCCGATGGACAGGGGACGATCAGCCCCAGCATTTT | CASSRWTGDDQPQHF | TRBJ1-5 | TRBD1 | TRBV5-1 | few
TGTGCCAGCAGTTTTTTCGGGAAGAATGAAAAACTGTTTTTT | CASSFFGKNEKLFF | TRBJ1-4 | NA | TRBV12-3/TRBV12-4 | many
TGCGCCAGCAGCTTGGGGCTCTCGGGCGAGCAGTACTTC | CASSLGLSGEQYF | TRBJ2-7 | NA | TRBV5-1 | many
TGTGCCAGCAGTTTCTCCGGGACAGCTTCCACAGATACGCATTATTTT | CASSFSGTASTDTHYF | TRBJ2-3 | TRBD1 | TRBV27 | many
TGTGCCAGTTCGGACAGAATTGCCACGGGTTTGTTAAATCAGCCCCAGCATTTT | CASSDRIATGLLNQPQHF | TRBJ1-5 | NA | TRBV19 | few
TGTGCCAGCAGCTTAGGGGGGCCCCGCGGGTACAATGAGCAGTTCTTC | CASSLGGPRGYNEQFF | TRBJ2-1 | NA | TRBV11-2 | few
TGTGCCAGCAGTGCCGGGGACAATCGCAATCAGCCCCAGCATTTT | CASSAGDNRNQPQHF | TRBJ1-5 | NA | TRBV12-3/TRBV12-4 | few
TGTGCCATCAGCGGCGGGAGAGCCGAGCAGTACTTC | CAISGGRAEQYF | TRBJ2-7 | TRBD2 | TRBV10-3 | NA
TGTGCCAGCAGCGTCCAACTCACCGGGACAGATAGAAACACCACATATTTT | CASSVQLTGTDRNTTYF | TRBJ1-3 | TRBD1 | TRBV9 | NA